This T cell receptor (beta chain) comes out of a study of shared clonotypes between healthy human individuals. The CDR3 contains 14 residues. The V gene's germline CDR1 is SGHRS and CDR2 YFSETQ. V was pared by 0 bases and J by 3 bases, with 9 bases between. In the authors' methods: Filtering of immunoSEQ junctional sequences could not match full-length read filtering. Some clones are missing from TCRdb's copy, which holds only in-frame ones; the method was immunoSEQ multiplex PCR. V, J and clone size are those of that table, while D and trimming were read from the DNA. The sample consists of 2 million to 3 million clones, 90% to 95% of them appearing once.

The sequenced sample consisted of naive CD4+ T cells from PBMCs. The subset is: CD45RA+ positively selected. This sequence joins TRBV5-1 and TRBJ1-1; no reliable D call. This receptor was obtained from a man aged 18 to 29 in good health. Some clones in this sample may be carry-over from other donors' samples. For the CDR3, the DNA is TGCGCCAGCAGCTTGGACAGCCGGTACACTGAAGCTTTCTTT. Amino acids: CASSLDSRYTEAFF.